This T cell receptor beta chain originates from a study of cytomegalovirus exposure and HLA in healthy donors. The wider study: Caucasian-associated ancestry cluster membership applied to about 80% of approximately 400 genotyped donors.

A multiplex PCR was run with 60 Vbeta primers and 13 Jbeta primers. Sequencing was performed with immunoSEQ multiplex PCR; in TCRdb, only in-frame clones are kept and a portion is missing. The table shows roughly 86,000 clones, with about 66% occurring only once. This clone has just a few counts. Its antigen is unknown. The V end was cut by 1 base, the J end by 0 bases, with 11 bases between. The CDR3 has 16 residues. Germline V CDR1 and CDR2: SEHNR, FQNEAQ (reference sequence). Study conclusions and caveats: Later analysis indicated greater clonal expansion among HLA-associated TCR beta chains than among equally common other chains. As a later analysis showed, a missense DCLRE1C variant was linked to trimming of TCR beta V- and J-genes.

The material sequenced was PBMCs. The clonotype comes from a woman in her fifties or sixties in good health and CMV-seropositive. The chain links TRBV7-9 to TRBJ2-3; TRBD1 might be the D (6 bases). The CDR3 spells CASSLVRDTSTDTQYF. The CDR3 DNA sequence: TGTGCCAGCAGCTTAGTGAGGGACACCAGCACAGATACGCAGTATTTT.